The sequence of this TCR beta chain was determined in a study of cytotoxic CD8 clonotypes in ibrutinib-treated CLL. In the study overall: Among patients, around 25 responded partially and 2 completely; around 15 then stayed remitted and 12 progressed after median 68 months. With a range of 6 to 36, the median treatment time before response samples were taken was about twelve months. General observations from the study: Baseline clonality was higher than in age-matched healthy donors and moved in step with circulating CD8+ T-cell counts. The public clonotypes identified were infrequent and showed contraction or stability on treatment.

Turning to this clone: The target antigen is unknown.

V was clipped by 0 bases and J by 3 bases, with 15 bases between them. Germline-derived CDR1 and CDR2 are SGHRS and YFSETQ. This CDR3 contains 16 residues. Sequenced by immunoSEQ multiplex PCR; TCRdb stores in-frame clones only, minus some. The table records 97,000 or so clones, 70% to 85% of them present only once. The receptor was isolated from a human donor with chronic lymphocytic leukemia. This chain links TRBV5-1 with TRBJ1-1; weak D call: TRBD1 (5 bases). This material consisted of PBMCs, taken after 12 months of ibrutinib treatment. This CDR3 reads CASSLATGGAYTEAFF. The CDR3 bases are TGCGCCAGCAGCTTGGCAACCGGCGGGGCGTACACTGAAGCTTTCTTT.